The 12 T cell receptor beta chains below all came from one sample that was sequenced in a study of T-cell reconstitution after alpha-beta-depleted transplantation in children. TCRbeta library preparation incorporated unique molecular identifiers. TCRdb called the PCR reads again in MiXCR, with one record for every CDR3 protein. Of approximately 500,000 distinct CDR3 sequences in the sample, 25% to 30% were seen once. Sequences were derived from PBMCs, sampled before TCRalphabeta/CD19-depleted stem cell transplant. These receptors all stem from a boy under two years old with Wiskott-Aldrich syndrome, due to receive a stem cell transplant.

The chain carries TRBV3-1 and TRBJ2-7; TRBD1 matches at 8 bases. Per the germline V gene, CDR1 is LGHDT and CDR2 is YNNKEL (reference sequence). The CDR3 length is 14 residues. V lost 3 bases, J lost 2 bases, and 3 bases stayed unmatched. The CDR3 DNA reads as TGTGCCAGCAGCCATTTGGACAGGGCCTACGAGCAGTACTTC. It translates to CASSHLDRAYEQYF.

In this sample, this clonotype turned up a few times. The V call is TRBV7-2, the J call TRBJ2-7; D remains unclear. Deletions cut 5 bases from V and 0 bases from J, with 11 bases between. Germline CDR1 and CDR2: SGHTA and FQGNSA. This CDR3 is built from 14 residues. CDR3 loop: CASSRMRGSYEQYF. The CDR3, as DNA: TGTGCCAGCAGCAGAATGCGAGGCTCCTACGAGCAGTACTTC.

As regards this clonotype: One end of the junction varies from germline; a read error may be responsible. CDR3 in DNA: TGTGCCAGCAGCCCTGGCGGGGGGAGCTCCTACAATGAGCAGTTCTTC. Amino acids: CASSPGGGSSYNEQFF. The chain uses TRBV5-1 and TRBJ2-1; the match to TRBD2 covers 8 bases. Germline V lookup: CDR1 SGHRS, CDR2 YFSETQ. The CDR3 spans 16 residues.

Only a few counts were recorded for this clonotype. V and J are TRBV10-2 and TRBJ2-7; TRBD2 matches at 13 bases. Germline assignment: CDR1 WSHSY and CDR2 SAAADI. This CDR3 contains 16 residues. J lost 7 bases, V lost 3 bases, and 9 bases had no gene match. The CDR3 DNA follows: TGCGCCAGCAGTGACTCCGGACTAGCGGGAGTCGATGAGCAGTACTTC. Translating gives CASSDSGLAGVDEQYF.

This chain joins TRBV19 and TRBJ2-7; maybe TRBD2 (5 bases). CDR3 length: 15 residues. V lost 3 bases and J lost 3, with 15 bases in between. Germline assignment: CDR1 LNHDA and CDR2 SQIVND (reference sequence). CDR3 protein: CASSIMAGGFYEQYF. CDR3 sequence (DNA): TGTGCCAGTAGTATTATGGCGGGCGGTTTCTACGAGCAGTACTTC. Full variable domain (remainder filled in from reference TRBV19 and TRBJ2-7): DGGITQSPKYLFRKEGQNVTLSCEQNLNHDAMYWYRQDPGQGLRLIYYSQIVNDFQKGDIAEGYSVSREKKESFPLTVTSAQKNPTAFYLCASSIMAGGFYEQYFGPGTRLTVT.

This clonotype was picked up a small number of times. This chain connects TRBV12-3 or TRBV12-4 to TRBJ2-1; D is possibly TRBD2 (6 bases). The length of the CDR3 is 13 residues. With 3 bases removed from V and 11 bases from J, the gap between germline ends came to 14 bases. The CDR3 coding sequence is TGTGCCAGCAGTTTGACCTATAGCGGCAAGCAGTTCTTC. Its translation: CASSLTYSGKQFF.

The V call is TRBV6-1, the J call TRBJ2-7, with a possible D match to TRBD1 (6 bases). Deletions cut 6 bases from V and 2 bases from J, with 17 bases between. CDR1 and CDR2 (germline): MNHNS, SASEGT. CDR3 length: 15 amino acids. The CDR3 coding sequence is TGTGCCAGCAGCCGCGGCGACGGGACAACCTACGAGCAGTACTTC. Its translation: CASSRGDGTTYEQYF.

The genes are TRBV20-1 and TRBJ2-5; unclear D gene. V shed 3 bases and J shed 6 bases, with 11 bases lying between them. The germline CDR1 and CDR2 sequences are DFQATT and SNEGSKA (reference sequence). This CDR3 is 12 amino acids long. CDR3 residues: CSASPGPQTQYF. The CDR3 bases are TGCAGTGCTAGCCCCGGGCCTCAGACCCAGTACTTC.

This chain joins TRBV4-2 and TRBJ2-1, with D unresolved. The CDR3 has 11 residues. The germline CDR1 and CDR2 sequences are LGHNA and YNFKEQ. V lost 5 bases and J 7 bases, leaving 6 bases between the germline ends. The CDR3 here is CASSIQNEQFF. In nucleotides, the CDR3 is TGTGCCAGCAGCATCCAGAATGAGCAGTTCTTC.

The genes are TRBV4-1 and TRBJ2-7, with a possible D match to TRBD2 (5 bases). CDR1 is MGHRA and CDR2 is YSYEKL in the germline V gene. The V end was cut by 4 bases, the J end by 6 bases, with 16 bases between. This CDR3 contains 14 residues. Here the CDR3 DNA reads TGCGCCAGCAGCCCGACGGCGCGGGCCTCCGAGCAGTACTTC. This gives the protein CASSPTARASEQYF.

This clonotype has a single count. A junction boundary mismatches the germline segment, possibly from a read error. The chain recombines TRBV20-1 with TRBJ2-1; 11 bases are shared with TRBD2. The germline CDR1 and CDR2 sequences are DFQATT and SNEGSKA (reference sequence). The CDR3 is made up of 14 amino acids. The CDR3 coding sequence is TGTAGTGCTATGACTAGCGGGGCTTCCAATGAGCAGTTCTTC. Protein: CSAMTSGASNEQFF.

This clonotype was observed a few times. The chain carries TRBV12-3 or TRBV12-4 and TRBJ2-5; 12 bases are a match to TRBD2. V lost 4 bases, J lost 5 bases, and 11 bases stayed unmatched. This CDR3 region has 17 residues. The CDR3 sequence: CASSSPGLAGLRETQYF. The CDR3 nucleotides are TGTGCCAGCAGTTCCCCTGGACTAGCGGGATTAAGGGAGACCCAGTACTTC.